Below, 27 T cell receptor beta chains from the same sample are listed, as sequenced in a study of cytomegalovirus exposure and HLA in healthy donors. The PCR employed 60 Vbeta primers together with 13 Jbeta primers. Libraries were prepared by immunoSEQ multiplex PCR; TCRdb keeps only in-frame clonotypes and omits some of them. The table has approximately 100,000 clones, 70% to 80% seen once. The sample was PBMCs. These receptors came from a human donor in good health.

The CDR3 DNA follows: TGTGCCAGCAGCGTAGACGAGGTGGGTTCTGGGGCCAACGTCCTGACTTTC. Its translation: CASSVDEVGSGANVLTF. The chain links TRBV9 to TRBJ2-6; D call uncertain. The CDR3 sequence is 17 residues long. Trimming took off 0 bases at V and 1 base at J, with 11 bases between the two ends. Germline lookup yields CDR1 SGDLS and CDR2 YYNGEE.

This chain uses TRBV30 with TRBJ1-1; D remains ambiguous. Trimming removed 1 base from V and 9 bases from J, with 12 bases in between. This CDR3 contains 12 residues. CDR1 is GTSNPN and CDR2 is SVGIG in the germline V gene (reference sequence). The CDR3 sequence is CAWSGTGRKAFF. The DNA of the CDR3 is TGTGCCTGGAGTGGAACCGGGAGGAAAGCTTTCTTT.

The gene calls are TRBV9 and TRBJ1-2; the match to TRBD1 covers 7 bases. Germline CDR1 and CDR2: SGDLS and YYNGEE. The trim removed 3 bases at V and 7 bases at J, leaving 15 bases unmatched. This CDR3 spans 16 amino acids. Here the CDR3 reads CASSAKTGVDFGGYTF. CDR3 nucleotides: TGTGCCAGCAGCGCAAAAACAGGGGTTGACTTCGGTGGCTACACCTTC.

The chain employs TRBV14 and TRBJ1-2; TRBD1 agrees at 10 bases. V gave up 6 bases and J gave up 3 bases; unmatched junction bases: 4. Germline CDR1 reads SGHDN; CDR2 reads FVKESK. The CDR3 is 14 residues long. CDR3 region: CASSPDRGYYGYTF. CDR3 DNA sequence: TGTGCCAGCAGTCCGGACAGGGGGTACTATGGCTACACCTTC.

The rearrangement links TRBV7-8 to TRBJ2-5; D remains unclear. Germline V gene lookup returns CDR1 SGHVS and CDR2 FQNEAQ. V lost 6 bases to trimming and J lost 2 bases, with 13 bases between them. The CDR3 is 14 amino acids. CDR3 in DNA: TGTGCCAGCAGACCTCGACTCTATCAAGAGACCCAGTACTTC. This translates into CASRPRLYQETQYF.

This sequence joins TRBV30 and TRBJ2-7, with D perhaps matching TRBD2 (6 bases). The CDR3 is 16 amino acids. The V gene lost 0 bases and the J gene lost 3 bases, with 18 bases spanning the gap. Germline V gene sequence: CDR1 GTSNPN, CDR2 SVGIG (reference sequence). The CDR3 region is CAWSVPQGMGGYEQYF. For the CDR3, the DNA is TGTGCCTGGAGTGTACCTCAAGGGATGGGAGGCTACGAGCAGTACTTC.

The chain joins TRBV4-3 to TRBJ1-4, with D maybe TRBD1 (5 bases). This CDR3 has 15 residues. The V and J ends lost 6 bases and 4 bases respectively, with 15 bases between them. The V gene's germline CDR1 is LGHNA and CDR2 YSLEER. The DNA for the CDR3 is TGCGCCAGCAGTCCCGATGACAGTCATAATGAAAAACTGTTTTTT. This encodes CASSPDDSHNEKLFF.

This chain uses TRBV27 with TRBJ2-7; a weak D match, TRBD2 (7 bases). Per the germline V gene, CDR1 is MNHEY and CDR2 is SMNVEV (reference sequence). Trimming took 7 bases from V and 9 from J, leaving 22 bases between them. This CDR3 is 14 amino acids long. CDR3 nucleotides: TGTGCCAGCATCATAAAGGGGGGGTTTTGTGGGCAGTACTTC. Residues: CASIIKGGFCGQYF.

This chain joins TRBV4-1 and TRBJ2-3; 8 positions match TRBD2. Germline trimming cut 0 bases from V and 3 bases from J; bases unmatched to any gene: 17. The CDR3 has 20 residues. Germline values: CDR1 MGHRA, CDR2 YSYEKL. CDR3 residues: CASSQEKWRREGRTTDTQYF. CDR3 DNA: TGCGCCAGCAGCCAAGAAAAGTGGCGCCGGGAGGGCCGAACTACAGATACGCAGTATTTT.

This clone was seen a few times. The chain recombines TRBV27 with TRBJ2-1; no reliable D call. The germline V gene encodes CDR1 MNHEY and CDR2 SMNVEV (reference sequence). This CDR3 is built from 14 residues. V lost 3 bases to trimming and J lost 4 bases, with 10 bases between them. The CDR3 is CASSFPGPYNEQFF. The CDR3 DNA sequence: TGTGCCAGCAGTTTCCCCGGTCCATACAATGAGCAGTTCTTC.

This clone has just one count. The gene calls are TRBV6-1 and TRBJ2-5; D is undetermined. CDR3 size: 12 residues. The germline gives CDR1 MNHNS, CDR2 SASEGT. Between the trimmed V and J ends, which lost 1 base and 7 bases, there was a span of 7 bases. The CDR3 is CASSEGAVTQYF. CDR3 nucleotide sequence: TGTGCCAGCAGTGAAGGGGCTGTGACCCAGTACTTC.

The chain combines TRBV2 with TRBJ2-5, with D possibly being TRBD1 (6 bases). Germline V CDR1 and CDR2: SNHLY, FYNNEI. This CDR3 has 16 residues. V lost 7 bases and J 5 bases, leaving 23 bases between the germline ends. The CDR3 sequence: CASTAQGSWSVETQYF. DNA of the CDR3: TGTGCCAGCACCGCACAGGGCTCGTGGTCGGTTGAGACCCAGTACTTC. Using reference TRBV2 and TRBJ2-5 for the parts outside the CDR3, the full variable domain is EPEVTQTPSHQVTQMGQEVILRCVPISNHLYFYWYRQILGQKVEFLVSFYNNEISEKSEIFDDQFSVERPDGSNFTLKIRSTKLEDSAMYFCASTAQGSWSVETQYFGPGTRLLVL.

The chain couples TRBV2 to TRBJ2-7, with TRBD1 matching over 8 bases. J was trimmed by 3 bases and V by 4 bases; bases with no gene match: 5. Germline V gene lookup returns CDR1 SNHLY and CDR2 FYNNEI. The CDR3 extends over 14 amino acids. CDR3: CASSGTGYGYEQYF. CDR3 DNA sequence: TGTGCCAGCAGTGGGACAGGGTATGGCTACGAGCAGTACTTC.

This rearrangement joins TRBV28 to TRBJ1-5, with 10 bases lining up with TRBD1. The CDR3 is 14 residues long. Germline CDR1 reads MDHEN; CDR2 reads SYDVKM. V shed 10 bases, J shed 7 bases, and the junction held 10 bases outside the gene matches. In nucleotides, the CDR3 is TGTGCCACCACGGGACAGGGGTTTAGGCAGCCCCAGCATTTT. This codes for CATTGQGFRQPQHF.

This chain joins TRBV28 and TRBJ2-6, with 7 bases matching TRBD1. CDR1 is MDHEN, CDR2 SYDVKM, per germline. The V gene end was trimmed by 7 bases and the J gene end by 3 bases; junction bases not matched to a gene: 15. The CDR3 covers 18 residues. The chain's CDR3 is CASTRDSQAPIGANVLTF. The CDR3 DNA reads as TGTGCCAGCACCCGGGACAGTCAAGCTCCGATTGGGGCCAACGTCCTGACTTTC.

The J gene is TRBJ2-2, the V gene TRBV7-8, with 10 bases that match TRBD2. Germline lookup yields CDR1 SGHVS and CDR2 FQNEAQ. V lost 7 bases, J lost 4 bases, and 15 bases stayed unmatched. CDR3 length: 18 residues. CDR3 in amino acids: CASTQRASGRRGTGELFF. The DNA of the CDR3 is TGTGCCAGCACTCAGCGGGCTAGCGGGAGAAGGGGCACCGGGGAGCTGTTTTTT.

The chain is built from TRBV6-6 and TRBJ2-2; 7 positions agree with TRBD2. The CDR3 has 15 residues. Per the germline V gene, CDR1 is MNHNY and CDR2 is SVGAGI (reference sequence). Trimming cost V 6 bases and J 3 bases; bases outside gene matches: 7. Here the CDR3 reads CASRPGRGYTGELFF. The CDR3 bases are TGTGCCAGCAGGCCCGGGCGGGGGTACACCGGGGAGCTGTTTTTT.

The rearrangement joins TRBV7-3 to TRBJ1-1, with TRBD1 matching over 9 bases. Unmatched junction bases numbered 10, after V lost 11 bases and J lost 0 bases. This CDR3 region has 15 residues. Germline loops: CDR1 SGHTA, CDR2 FQGTGA. Here the CDR3 DNA reads TGTGCCGGGCCTGGGGACAGGGCCATGAACACTGAAGCTTTCTTT. Translating gives CAGPGDRAMNTEAFF.

This clone was seen a few times. The chain uses TRBV6-6 and TRBJ1-2; the D gene is possibly TRBD1 (6 bases). This CDR3 contains 14 residues. Trimming took 0 bases from V and 8 from J, leaving 13 bases between them. CDR1 MNHNY and CDR2 SVGAGI come from the germline V gene (reference sequence). The CDR3 nucleotides read TGTGCCAGCAGTTACTCGTTGGCAGGGGACGGCTACACCTTC. Translated: CASSYSLAGDGYTF.

The V and J genes are TRBV29-1 and TRBJ2-3; 8 bases fit TRBD2. This CDR3 is 12 amino acids long. Germline trimming cut 6 bases from V and 7 bases from J; bases unmatched to any gene: 6. Germline V gene data show CDR1 as SQVTM and CDR2 as ANQGSEA. Here the CDR3 DNA reads TGCAGCGTGGTCACGGGGGGGTATACGCAGTATTTT. Translation: CSVVTGGYTQYF.

This clone was detected only a few times. V gene TRBV5-1 combines with J gene TRBJ1-4, with D tentatively TRBD1 (6 bases). V was clipped by 4 bases and J by 6 bases, with 13 bases between them. The germline V gene has CDR1 SGHRS and CDR2 YFSETQ. CDR3 length equals 14 residues. CDR3 coding DNA: TGCGCCAGCAGCCCGGACAGCCCTGATGAAAAACTGTTTTTT. Protein: CASSPDSPDEKLFF.

This clone was recorded a few times. J is TRBJ2-7 and V is TRBV4-1; D not resolved. V was cut by 0 bases and J by 3 bases, with 9 bases left in between. Germline V gene lookup returns CDR1 MGHRA and CDR2 YSYEKL. The CDR3 sequence is 14 residues long. The CDR3 bases are TGCGCCAGCAGCCAAGATCCAGGCCGCTACGAGCAGTACTTC. Translating it yields CASSQDPGRYEQYF.

Of note for this clone: A read error may account for a junction end that differs from germline. The chain carries TRBV7-9 and TRBJ2-5; D might be TRBD1 (6 bases). This CDR3 contains 15 residues. Germline-derived CDR1 and CDR2 are SEHNR and FQNEAQ (reference sequence). The CDR3 DNA reads as TGTTCCAGCAGCTTAGGGGACACCAACCAAGAGACCCAGTACTTC. Encoded protein: CSSSLGDTNQETQYF. The variable domain in full, with the rest retrieved from reference TRBV7-9 and TRBJ2-5, is DTGVSQNPRHKITKRGQNVTFRCDPISEHNRLYWYRQTLGQGPEFLTYFQNEAQLEKSRLLSDRFSAERPKGSFSTLEIQRTEQGDSAMYLCSSSLGDTNQETQYFGPGTRLLVL.

The chain is built from TRBV9 and TRBJ2-5; possibly TRBD2 for D (5 bases). V was clipped by 2 bases and J by 5 bases, with 16 bases between them. There are 15 residues in the CDR3. CDR1 and CDR2 from the germline V gene are SGDLS and YYNGEE. DNA of the CDR3: TGTGCCAGCAGCGTTGGAGGAGCGGTCGAGGAGACCCAGTACTTC. It yields the protein CASSVGGAVEETQYF.

V gene TRBV6-1 combines with J gene TRBJ1-2; D unclear. V was clipped by 6 bases and J by 10 bases, with 15 bases between them. The CDR3 totals 12 residues. Germline CDR1 is MNHNS and CDR2 is SASEGT. The CDR3 loop is CASRREGGAYTF. DNA of the CDR3: TGTGCCAGCAGACGGGAAGGCGGCGCCTACACCTTC.

As regards this clone: The junction does not match germline at one end; this may be a read error. The rearrangement joins TRBV29-1 to TRBJ2-7, with D perhaps matching TRBD1 (6 bases). The CDR3 loop spans 15 amino acids. From germline, CDR1 is SQVTM and CDR2 ANQGSEA. The CDR3 is CSVDVLAGVSDEQYF. In DNA form, the CDR3 reads TGCAGCGTTGATGTCTTGGCAGGGGTCTCCGACGAGCAGTACTTC.

V and J are TRBV30 and TRBJ2-1; 11 nucleotides agree with TRBD1. The V gene's germline CDR1 is GTSNPN and CDR2 SVGIG (reference sequence). The CDR3 consists of 15 residues. V dropped 3 bases and J dropped 10; count of bases not matched to a gene: 11. The DNA for the CDR3 is TGTGCCTGGAGGGCCGGGACAGGGGGGTTTAGGGAGCAGTTCTTC. It yields the protein CAWRAGTGGFREQFF.